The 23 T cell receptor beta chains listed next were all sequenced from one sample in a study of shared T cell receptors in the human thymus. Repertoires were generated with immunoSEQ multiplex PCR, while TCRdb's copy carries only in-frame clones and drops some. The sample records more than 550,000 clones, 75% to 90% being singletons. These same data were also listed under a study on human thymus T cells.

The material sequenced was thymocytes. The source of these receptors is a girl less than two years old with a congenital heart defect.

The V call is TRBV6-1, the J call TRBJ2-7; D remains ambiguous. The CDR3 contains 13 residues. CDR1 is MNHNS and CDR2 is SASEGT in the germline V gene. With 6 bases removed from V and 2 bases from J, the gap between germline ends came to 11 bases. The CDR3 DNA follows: TGTGCCAGCAGGGTAGCACCAGCCTACGAGCAGTACTTC. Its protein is CASRVAPAYEQYF.

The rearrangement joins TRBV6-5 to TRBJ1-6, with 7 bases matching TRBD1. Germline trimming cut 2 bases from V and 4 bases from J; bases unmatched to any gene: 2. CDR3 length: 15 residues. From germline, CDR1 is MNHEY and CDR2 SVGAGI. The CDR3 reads CASSYRGQYNSPLHF. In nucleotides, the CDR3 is TGTGCCAGCAGTTACAGGGGACAGTATAATTCACCCCTCCACTTT.

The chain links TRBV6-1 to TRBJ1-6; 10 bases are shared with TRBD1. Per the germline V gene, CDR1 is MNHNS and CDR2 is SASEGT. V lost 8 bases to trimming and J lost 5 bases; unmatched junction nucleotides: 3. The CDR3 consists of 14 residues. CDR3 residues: CASDDRGHNSPLHF. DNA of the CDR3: TGTGCCAGCGACGACAGGGGGCATAATTCACCCCTCCACTTT.

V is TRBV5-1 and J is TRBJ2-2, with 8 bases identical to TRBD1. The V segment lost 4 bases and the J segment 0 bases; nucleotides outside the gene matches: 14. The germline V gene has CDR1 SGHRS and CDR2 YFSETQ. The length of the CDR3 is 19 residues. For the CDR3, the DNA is TGCGCCAGCAGCGGACAGGGTCACCCCCTGTTCGCGAACACCGGGGAGCTGTTTTTT. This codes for CASSGQGHPLFANTGELFF.

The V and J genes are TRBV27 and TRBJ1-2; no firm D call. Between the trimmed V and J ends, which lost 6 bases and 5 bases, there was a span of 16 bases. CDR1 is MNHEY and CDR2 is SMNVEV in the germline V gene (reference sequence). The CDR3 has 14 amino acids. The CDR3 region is CASSRTTVDYGYTF. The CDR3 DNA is TGTGCCAGCAGCCGAACGACTGTAGATTATGGCTACACCTTC.

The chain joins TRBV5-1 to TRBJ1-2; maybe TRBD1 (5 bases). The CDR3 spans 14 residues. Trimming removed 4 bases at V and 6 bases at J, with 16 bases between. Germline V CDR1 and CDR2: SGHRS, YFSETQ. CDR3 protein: CASSGGTPGDGYTF. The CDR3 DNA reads TGCGCCAGCAGCGGCGGGACTCCCGGTGATGGCTACACCTTC.

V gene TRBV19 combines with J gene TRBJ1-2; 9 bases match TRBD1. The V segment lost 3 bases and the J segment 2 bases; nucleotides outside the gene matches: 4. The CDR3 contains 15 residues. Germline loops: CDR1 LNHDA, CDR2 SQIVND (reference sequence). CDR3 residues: CASSIGDRDNYGYTF. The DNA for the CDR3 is TGTGCCAGTAGTATCGGGGACAGGGACAACTATGGCTACACCTTC. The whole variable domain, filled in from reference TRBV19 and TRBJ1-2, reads DGGITQSPKYLFRKEGQNVTLSCEQNLNHDAMYWYRQDPGQGLRLIYYSQIVNDFQKGDIAEGYSVSREKKESFPLTVTSAQKNPTAFYLCASSIGDRDNYGYTFGSGTRLTVV.

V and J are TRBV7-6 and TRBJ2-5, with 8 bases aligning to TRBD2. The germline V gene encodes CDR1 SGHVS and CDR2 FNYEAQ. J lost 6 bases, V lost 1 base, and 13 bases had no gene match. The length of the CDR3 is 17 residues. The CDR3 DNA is TGTGCCAGCAGCTTAGAGGTCTGGTGCGGGGGGAAAAAGACCCAGTACTTC. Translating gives CASSLEVWCGGKKTQYF.

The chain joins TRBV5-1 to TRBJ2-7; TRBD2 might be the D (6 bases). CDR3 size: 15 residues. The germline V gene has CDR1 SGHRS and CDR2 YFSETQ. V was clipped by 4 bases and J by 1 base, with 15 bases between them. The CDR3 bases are TGCGCCAGCAGCAGGAGGGACTTTGAATCCTACGAGCAGTACTTC. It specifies CASSRRDFESYEQYF. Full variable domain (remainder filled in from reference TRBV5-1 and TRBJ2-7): KAGVTQTPRYLIKTRGQQVTLSCSPISGHRSVSWYQQTPGQGLQFLFEYFSETQRNKGNFPGRFSGRQFSNSRSEMNVSTLELGDSALYLCASSRRDFESYEQYFGPGTRLTVT.

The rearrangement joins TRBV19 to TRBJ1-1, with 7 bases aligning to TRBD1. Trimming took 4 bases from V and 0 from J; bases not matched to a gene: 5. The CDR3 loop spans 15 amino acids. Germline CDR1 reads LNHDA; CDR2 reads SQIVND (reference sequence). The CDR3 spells CASSTPDRMNTEAFF. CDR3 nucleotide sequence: TGTGCCAGTAGTACCCCGGACAGGATGAACACTGAAGCTTTCTTT.

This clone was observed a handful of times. CDR3 DNA sequence: TGTGCCAGCAGTCTTATCGGCTTGGACAGCTATGGCTACACCTTC. This gives the protein CASSLIGLDSYGYTF. This chain connects TRBV28 to TRBJ1-2, with a possible D match to TRBD1 (6 bases). The CDR3 consists of 15 residues. V was pared by 5 bases and J by 4 bases, with 17 bases between. Germline-derived CDR1 and CDR2 are MDHEN and SYDVKM.

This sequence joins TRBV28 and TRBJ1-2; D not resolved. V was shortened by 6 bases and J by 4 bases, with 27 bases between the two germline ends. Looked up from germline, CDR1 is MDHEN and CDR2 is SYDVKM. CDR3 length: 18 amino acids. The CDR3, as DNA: TGTGCCAGCAGCTTCGCGAAGCAACAGTTGCCCTCCCTCTATGGCTACACCTTC. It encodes CASSFAKQQLPSLYGYTF.

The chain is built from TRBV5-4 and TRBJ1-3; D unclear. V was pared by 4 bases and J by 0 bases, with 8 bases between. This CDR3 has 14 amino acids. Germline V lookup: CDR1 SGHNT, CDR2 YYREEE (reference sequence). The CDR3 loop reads CASSVRYSGNTIYF. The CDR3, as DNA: TGTGCCAGCAGCGTCAGATACTCTGGAAACACCATATATTTT.

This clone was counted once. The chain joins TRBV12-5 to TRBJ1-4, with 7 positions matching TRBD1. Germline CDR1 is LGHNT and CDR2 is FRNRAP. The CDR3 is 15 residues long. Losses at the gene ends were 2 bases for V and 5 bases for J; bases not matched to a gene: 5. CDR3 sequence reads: CASGLWGQPNEKLFF. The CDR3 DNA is TGTGCTAGTGGTTTGTGGGGACAGCCGAATGAAAAACTGTTTTTT.

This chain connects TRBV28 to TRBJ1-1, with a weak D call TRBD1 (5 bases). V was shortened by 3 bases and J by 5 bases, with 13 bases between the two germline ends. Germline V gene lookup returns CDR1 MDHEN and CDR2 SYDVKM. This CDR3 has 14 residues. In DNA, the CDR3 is TGTGCCAGCAGTTTCCCCCCCCCAGGGACTGAAGCTTTCTTT. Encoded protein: CASSFPPPGTEAFF.

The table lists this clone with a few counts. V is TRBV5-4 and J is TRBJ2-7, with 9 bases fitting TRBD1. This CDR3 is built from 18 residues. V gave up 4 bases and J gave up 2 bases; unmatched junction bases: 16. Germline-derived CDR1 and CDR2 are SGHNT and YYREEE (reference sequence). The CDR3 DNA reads TGTGCCAGCAGCCCCGGGACAGGGAAGAGGGTAAGCACCTACGAGCAGTACTTC. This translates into CASSPGTGKRVSTYEQYF. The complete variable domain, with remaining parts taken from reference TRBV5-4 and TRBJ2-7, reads ETGVTQSPTHLIKTRGQQVTLRCSSQSGHNTVSWYQQALGQGPQFIFQYYREEENGRGNFPPRFSGLQFPNYSSELNVNALELDDSALYLCASSPGTGKRVSTYEQYFGPGTRLTVT.

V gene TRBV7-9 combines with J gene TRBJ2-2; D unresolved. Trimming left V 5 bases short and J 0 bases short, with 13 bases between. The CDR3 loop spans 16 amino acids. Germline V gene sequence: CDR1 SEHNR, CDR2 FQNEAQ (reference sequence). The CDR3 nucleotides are TGTGCCAGCAGCCTACCCCCGGAGCCGAACACCGGGGAGCTGTTTTTT. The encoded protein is CASSLPPEPNTGELFF.

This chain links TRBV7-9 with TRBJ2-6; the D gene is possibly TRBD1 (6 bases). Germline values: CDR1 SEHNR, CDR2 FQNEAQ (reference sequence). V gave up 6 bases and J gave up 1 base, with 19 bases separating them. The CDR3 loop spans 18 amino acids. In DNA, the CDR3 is TGTGCCAGCAGGCATGACAGGAGATTAGTATCTGGGGCCAACGTCCTGACTTTC. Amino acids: CASRHDRRLVSGANVLTF.

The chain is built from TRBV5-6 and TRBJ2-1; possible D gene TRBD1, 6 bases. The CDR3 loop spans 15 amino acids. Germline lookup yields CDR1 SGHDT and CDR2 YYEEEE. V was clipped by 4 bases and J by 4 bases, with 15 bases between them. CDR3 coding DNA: TGTGCCAGCAGCCCAAACCGGACAGTTTACAATGAGCAGTTCTTC. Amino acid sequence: CASSPNRTVYNEQFF.

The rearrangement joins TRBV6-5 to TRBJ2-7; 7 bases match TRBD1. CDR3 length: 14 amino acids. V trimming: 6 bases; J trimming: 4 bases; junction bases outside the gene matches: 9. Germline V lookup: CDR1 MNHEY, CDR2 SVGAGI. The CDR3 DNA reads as TGTGCCAGCAGCGAGACAGGGATAAGTTACGAGCAGTACTTC. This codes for CASSETGISYEQYF.

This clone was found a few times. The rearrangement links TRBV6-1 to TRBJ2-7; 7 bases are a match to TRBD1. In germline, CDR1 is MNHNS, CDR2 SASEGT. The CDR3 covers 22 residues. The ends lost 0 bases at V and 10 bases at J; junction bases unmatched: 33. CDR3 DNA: TGTGCCAGCAGTGAAGCTTGGGGCACACTACCGTGGGACAGTCGAAAGGTGCTCGAACAGTACTTC. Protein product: CASSEAWGTLPWDSRKVLEQYF.

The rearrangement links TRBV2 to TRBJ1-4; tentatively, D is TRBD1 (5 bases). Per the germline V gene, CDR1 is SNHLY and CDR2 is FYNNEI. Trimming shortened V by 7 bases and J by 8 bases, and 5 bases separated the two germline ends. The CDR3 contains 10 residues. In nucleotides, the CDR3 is TGTGCCAGCAAGGGGGAAAAACTGTTTTTT. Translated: CASKGEKLFF. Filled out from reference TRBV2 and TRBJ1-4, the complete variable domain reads EPEVTQTPSHQVTQMGQEVILRCVPISNHLYFYWYRQILGQKVEFLVSFYNNEISEKSEIFDDQFSVERPDGSNFTLKIRSTKLEDSAMYFCASKGEKLFFGSGTQLSVL.

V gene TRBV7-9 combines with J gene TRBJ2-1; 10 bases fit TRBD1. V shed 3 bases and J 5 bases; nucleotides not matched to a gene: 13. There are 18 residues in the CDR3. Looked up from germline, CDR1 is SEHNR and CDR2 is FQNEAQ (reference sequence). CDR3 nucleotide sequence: TGTGCCAGCAGCTTGAATGGGGGACAGGGGAAAACACACAATGAGCAGTTCTTC. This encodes CASSLNGGQGKTHNEQFF.